This T cell receptor (beta chain) was obtained from a study of T cell responses to AZD1222 COVID-19 vaccine (dated by TCRdb to the early 2020s). Background on the whole study: TCR sequencing covered 230 or so trial participants: 207 given two doses of AZD1222 and 26 given two doses of MenACWY control vaccine. Enrollment into the trials was organized by age into subgroups of 18-55, 56-69 and 70-plus years, and those subgroups contained approximately 150, 30 and 60 TCR-sequenced participants, respectively. The research as a whole found: Conclusions about previously exposed vaccinees were limited because only a handful of AZD1222 recipients were SARS-CoV-2 seropositive at baseline. Nearly half of unique spike-specific TCRs reportedly recognized epitopes outside regions mutated in the B.1.351 and B.1.1.7 variants. Participants were mostly white British, with more females than males. The authors suggested clonal diversity may have been underestimated. The 56-69-year group was small, and its depth increase did not reach significance, likely because of low power. After two AZD1222 doses, spike-specific TCR breadth and depth were significantly higher than at day 0 and than in MenACWY recipients. The vaccine-associated CD4 TCRs covered the entire spike protein, and the dominant responses fell in regions 160-218 and 743-854. Because no day 14 peak-response samples were available, the repertoires could be characterized only after the peak T cell response.

Taken with the paper, the label for time point translates to: about 28 days (+/-7) after the second vaccine dose. AZD1222 recipients given second doses at about 4 weeks or at about 12 weeks were pooled, since spike-specific TCR depth and breadth were not found to differ between the two schedules. Samples from vaccinated people were obtained from the UK trials COV001 and COV002, which included a single-blind randomized controlled phase 2/3 trial of AZD1222 (ChAdOx1 nCoV-19) in healthy adults. For TCRbeta chain sequencing, PBMC samples were collected from trial participants at day 0 and at day 28 after the second dose. The germline V gene sets CDR1 to MNHEY and CDR2 to SVGAGI. The junction carries 18 bases between V and J, which are trimmed by 6 bases and 12 bases respectively. From cysteine to phenylalanine, the CDR3 is 14 amino acids long. Solely the CDR3 DNA is kept, with 42 bases framed from the first base.

Comment on this clone: What this receptor recognizes is not known. No base quality values were provided; no much bigger clone lies one nucleotide off.

The CDR3 regions of human TCRbeta chains were subjected to immunosequencing. In the authors' own workflow: TCRs in the repertoires were compared against a reference library of SARS-CoV-2-specific TCRs that had been generated with the MIRA antigen-specificity platform. Breadth was defined as the fraction of unique TCRs that were SARS-CoV-2-associated, and depth was defined as the fraction of total T cells that were SARS-CoV-2-associated. Using the MIRA data, every spike-specific TCR was mapped to the spike region that the TCR reacted to and assigned to either a CD4 or a CD8 class. Log10-transformed breadth and depth values were compared by one-way ANOVA with Sidak's multiple comparisons tests. In TCRdb, the immuneACCESS table is reduced to in-frame sequences with V and J assigned. These tables do not hold every clone; where another copy was compared, an unresolved V gene accounts for under half, and the others remain unexplained. V and J calls and clone size are given by that table; D and trimming were obtained from the DNA. Recorded for this sample are about 110,000 clones; about 92% of them occurred a single time. 6.5% to 10% of the sample rests with the top ten.

The input for sequencing was peripheral blood, taken 28 days after the second AZD1222 dose. The sequence came from an adult who received the AZD1222 COVID-19 vaccine. The receptor chain draws on TRBV6-5 and TRBJ1-6; possibly the D gene is TRBD1, per 6 matching bases. CDR3 reads: CASRLSGGSVPLHF. The nucleotides read TGTGCCAGCAGACTATCGGGGGGCTCAGTACCCCTCCACTTT.